This TCR beta chain was obtained from a study of early T cells in non-severe SARS-CoV-2 infection. Study results and limitations: Comparison of clonotypes with VDJdb favored anti-spike CD8 responses while missing private and CD4 specificities.

In the case of this clonotype: Its cognate antigen is unknown.

Trimming removed 6 bases from V and 6 bases from J, with 16 bases in between. CDR1 and CDR2 from the germline V gene are SQVTM and ANQGSEA. The CDR3 is made up of 13 amino acids. As part of library construction, unique molecular identifiers were attached to individual cDNA molecules. Each CDR3 protein is one row after TCRdb ran MiXCR on the 5' RACE reads. The table shows some 96,000 distinct CDR3 sequences, with 9.5% to 12% occurring only once. Specimen: whole blood, collected at baseline. The TCR originated in an adult who was a healthcare worker with PCR-confirmed SARS-CoV-2 infection or an uninfected control (not recorded which). The rearrangement joins TRBV29-1 to TRBJ2-3; tentatively, D is TRBD1 or TRBD2 (5 bases each). The CDR3 protein is CSVAYSGTDTQYF. CDR3 DNA sequence: TGCAGCGTCGCTTACTCAGGGACGGATACGCAGTATTTT.